One and the same sample provided the 20 T cell receptor beta chains below, sequenced in a study of regulatory T cells in long-lasting Graves disease. Time point reported: newly diagnosed GD, antithyroid drugs for less than 3 months. PBMC RNA was the source of the TCR library. Both iRepertoire HTBI primers and Arm-PCR of CDR3 regions were used to build the TCR beta libraries. TCRdb redid the calling of the multiplex PCR reads with MiXCR, one entry per CDR3 protein. The table lists roughly 530,000 distinct CDR3 sequences, 15% to 20% of them singletons. These same records also appear under a second study, on T cells in Graves' hyperthyroidism and ophthalmopathy.

The sequencing used peripheral blood mononuclear cells (PBMCs), collected at new diagnosis, from a patient treated with antithyroid drugs. All receptors come from a woman aged 35-65 years with Graves disease.

This clonotype was found many times. This chain links TRBV20-1 with TRBJ2-5, with 11 positions matching TRBD1. With 4 bases clipped from V and 8 bases from J, the junction kept 12 bases outside the gene matches. This CDR3 region has 15 residues. Germline V gene data show CDR1 as DFQATT and CDR2 as SNEGSKA (reference sequence). CDR3 loop: CSAINTAGQGVTQYF. CDR3 DNA: TGCAGTGCTATCAACACAGCGGGACAGGGGGTAACCCAGTACTTC.

The chain employs TRBV5-8 and TRBJ2-7, with D perhaps TRBD2 (6 bases). The CDR3 spans 13 residues. Looked up from germline, CDR1 is SGHTS and CDR2 is YDEGEE. V was trimmed by 4 bases and J by 3 bases, leaving 11 bases between them. In DNA form, the CDR3 reads TGTGCCAGCAGCGCGGGACTGGACTACGAGCAGTACTTC. Translated: CASSAGLDYEQYF.

This clonotype was recorded at least ten times. The V and J genes are TRBV4-1 and TRBJ1-1; the D is unclear. Trimming pared 3 bases from V and 8 bases from J, leaving 7 bases between. The CDR3 sequence is 11 residues long. CDR1 and CDR2 from the germline V gene are MGHRA and YSYEKL. The CDR3 sequence is CASSHMTEAFF. CDR3 in DNA: TGCGCCAGCAGCCATATGACGGAAGCTTTCTTT.

In its sample, this clonotype was seen many times. The chain recombines TRBV7-9 with TRBJ1-1; no clear D. From germline, CDR1 is SEHNR and CDR2 FQNEAQ (reference sequence). Trimming removed 5 bases at V and 11 bases at J, with 15 bases between. This CDR3 spans 12 amino acids. The CDR3 DNA reads as TGTGCCAGCAGCCTAAAGTGGGATGACGCTTTCTTT. It specifies CASSLKWDDAFF.

This clonotype was detected ten times or more. The V and J genes are TRBV5-4 and TRBJ2-3, with 8 nucleotides matching TRBD2. V lost 3 bases and J lost 0; bases outside the gene matches: 6. Germline V gene lookup returns CDR1 SGHNT and CDR2 YYREEE (reference sequence). There are 16 residues in the CDR3. The CDR3 DNA sequence: TGTGCCAGCAGCTCCACTAGCGGTCGTAGCACAGATACGCAGTATTTT. Protein sequence: CASSSTSGRSTDTQYF. The whole variable domain, remainder taken from reference TRBV5-4 and TRBJ2-3, is ETGVTQSPTHLIKTRGQQVTLRCSSQSGHNTVSWYQQALGQGPQFIFQYYREEENGRGNFPPRFSGLQFPNYSSELNVNALELDDSALYLCASSSTSGRSTDTQYFGPGTRLTVL.

Many counts were recorded for this clonotype. This chain links TRBV3-1 with TRBJ1-2; no clear D. Germline V CDR1 and CDR2: LGHDT, YNNKEL (reference sequence). The CDR3 covers 12 residues. V was pared by 4 bases and J by 8 bases, with 11 bases between. This chain's CDR3 is CASSPREIGYTF. CDR3 in DNA: TGTGCCAGCAGCCCCCGGGAGATAGGCTACACCTTC.

This clonotype was counted ten times or more. V gene TRBV2 combines with J gene TRBJ2-7; 8 positions match TRBD1. The length of the CDR3 is 14 residues. Germline CDR1 SNHLY, CDR2 FYNNEI. V was clipped by 5 bases and J by 0 bases; unmatched bases: 3. For the CDR3, the DNA is TGTGCCAGCAGTAGACAGGGGATCTCCTACGAGCAGTACTTC. The encoded protein is CASSRQGISYEQYF.

The rearrangement joins TRBV6-5 to TRBJ2-3, with 10 positions matching TRBD1. Germline CDR1 is MNHEY and CDR2 is SVGAGI. Germline trimming cut 0 bases from V and 6 bases from J; bases unmatched to any gene: 9. The CDR3 covers 17 residues. The CDR3 sequence: CASSYSRTGGILDTQYF. The CDR3 nucleotides are TGTGCCAGCAGTTACTCCCGGACAGGGGGAATTTTGGATACGCAGTATTTT.

This clonotype was seen ten or more times. The chain links TRBV20-1 to TRBJ2-7, with a weak D call TRBD2 (5 bases). Germline CDR1 DFQATT, CDR2 SNEGSKA (reference sequence). The V gene lost 1 base and the J gene lost 1 base, with 8 bases spanning the gap. There are 13 residues in the CDR3. Here the CDR3 DNA reads TGCAGTGCTAGAGTGGGGAGTTCCTACGAGCAGTACTTC. It codes for CSARVGSSYEQYF.

This clonotype was observed many times. This sequence joins TRBV20-1 and TRBJ2-7; 13 nucleotides line up with TRBD2. J gave up 5 bases and V 1 base, and 2 bases lay outside the gene matches. The V gene's germline CDR1 is DFQATT and CDR2 SNEGSKA (reference sequence). This CDR3 contains 14 residues. CDR3 amino acids: CSARGTSGSHEQYF. In nucleotides, the CDR3 is TGCAGTGCTAGAGGGACTAGCGGGAGCCACGAGCAGTACTTC.

The V gene is TRBV18, the J gene TRBJ1-3; TRBD1 agrees at 7 bases. Germline loops: CDR1 KGHSH, CDR2 LQKENI. V was clipped by 4 bases and J by 2 bases; unmatched bases: 2. This CDR3 region has 14 residues. Here the CDR3 reads CASSRQGAGNTIYF. DNA for the CDR3: TGTGCCAGCTCACGACAGGGAGCTGGAAACACCATATATTTT.

Ten or more counts support this clonotype. The CDR3 sequence is CSARPGTGVDEQFF. In nucleotides, the CDR3 is TGCAGTGCTCGCCCCGGGACAGGGGTGGATGAGCAGTTCTTC. The chain employs TRBV20-1 and TRBJ2-1; 10 nucleotides agree with TRBD1. The CDR3 totals 14 residues. V shed 5 bases and J 8 bases; nucleotides not matched to a gene: 9. Germline CDR1 is DFQATT and CDR2 is SNEGSKA (reference sequence).

In its sample, this clonotype was seen a few times. This chain joins TRBV18 and TRBJ1-5; D is possibly TRBD1 (6 bases). Between the trimmed V and J ends, which lost 6 bases and 5 bases, there was a span of 14 bases. The length of the CDR3 is 14 residues. Germline V lookup: CDR1 KGHSH, CDR2 LQKENI. CDR3 residues: CASSLNREDQPQHF. CDR3 sequence (DNA): TGTGCCAGCTCTCTAAACAGGGAGGATCAGCCCCAGCATTTT.

The table lists this clonotype with a few counts. The CDR3 loop reads CASSTTGGAAQYF. CDR3 nucleotides: TGCGCCAGCAGCACTACAGGGGGCGCTGCCCAGTACTTC. The V call is TRBV5-1, the J call TRBJ2-7; 9 nucleotides match TRBD1. The V and J ends lost 4 bases and 10 bases, in that order; junction bases with no gene match: 9. There are 13 residues in the CDR3. CDR1 is SGHRS, CDR2 YFSETQ, per germline.

This clonotype was recorded at least ten times. The V and J genes are TRBV19 and TRBJ1-1; 8 bases align to TRBD1. Germline V gene lookup returns CDR1 LNHDA and CDR2 SQIVND (reference sequence). The J segment lost 5 bases and the V segment lost 6 bases, leaving 8 bases of the junction unmatched. The CDR3 runs to 14 residues. CDR3 DNA: TGTGCCAGTAGCCCCAGGGGGCGCGGAACTGAAGCTTTCTTT. Its protein is CASSPRGRGTEAFF.

This clonotype occurred many times. The genes are TRBV2 and TRBJ2-1; no definite D call. Trimming cost V 2 bases and J 0 bases, with 5 bases left between them. The germline V gene has CDR1 SNHLY and CDR2 FYNNEI. There are 14 residues in the CDR3. DNA for the CDR3: TGTGCCAGCAGTGAACCGAGCTCCTACAATGAGCAGTTCTTC. This gives the protein CASSEPSSYNEQFF.

The CDR3 DNA reads as TGCAGTGCTAGAGCCGGGAGGGAGGGAAGAAACACTGAAGCTTTCTTT. Translated: CSARAGREGRNTEAFF. This chain links TRBV20-1 with TRBJ1-1; D remains ambiguous. Trimming took off 1 base at V and 2 bases at J, with 17 bases between the two ends. The CDR3 is 16 amino acids. The germline V gene encodes CDR1 DFQATT and CDR2 SNEGSKA (reference sequence).

This clonotype was picked up many times. V and J are TRBV6-1 and TRBJ2-5; D possibly matches TRBD1 or TRBD2 (5 bases each). Germline V CDR1 and CDR2: MNHNS, SASEGT. The V end was cut by 6 bases, the J end by 5 bases, with 16 bases between. The CDR3 spans 14 residues. CDR3 coding DNA: TGTGCCAGCAGGCAACCGGGACGGTGGGAGACCCAGTACTTC. It translates to CASRQPGRWETQYF.

This chain connects TRBV5-1 to TRBJ2-6; D is uncertain. Germline lookup yields CDR1 SGHRS and CDR2 YFSETQ. Trimming removed 0 bases at V and 0 bases at J, with 4 bases between. The CDR3 extends over 15 amino acids. As DNA, the CDR3 is TGCGCCAGCAGCTTGGACCCCTCTGGGGCCAACGTCCTGACTTTC. Its protein product is CASSLDPSGANVLTF.

In its sample, this clonotype was seen a few times. The chain recombines TRBV28 with TRBJ1-4; D uncertain. CDR3 length: 11 amino acids. Trimming removed 6 bases at V and 14 bases at J, with 13 bases between. Germline loops: CDR1 MDHEN, CDR2 SYDVKM. The CDR3 DNA reads TGTGCCAGCAGCTTAGGGCAGGCCCTGTTTTTT. Encoded protein: CASSLGQALFF.